The text below deals with one TCR beta chain. The CDR3 length is 13 residues. Germline V CDR1 and CDR2: KGHDR, SFDVKD. Trimming pared 2 bases from V and 8 bases from J, leaving 8 bases between. Authors' methods: Nucleated cell counts were estimated from reference gene primer amplification. The table came from immunoSEQ multiplex PCR; TCRdb's copy has only in-frame clones and leaves some out. The V and J calls and the clone size are those of that table, but D and trimming were determined from the DNA. This sample has 110,000 to 150,000 clones, with approximately 80% found just once. These data belong to a study of blood T cell repertoires in COVID-19.

Sequences were obtained from peripheral blood. The source is a human donor in a cohort sampled during active COVID-19. This chain joins TRBV24-1 and TRBJ1-4, with D hard to call. The CDR3: CATSDSGSEKLFF. CDR3 nucleotide sequence: TGTGCCACCAGTGATTCCGGGAGCGAAAAACTGTTTTTT.